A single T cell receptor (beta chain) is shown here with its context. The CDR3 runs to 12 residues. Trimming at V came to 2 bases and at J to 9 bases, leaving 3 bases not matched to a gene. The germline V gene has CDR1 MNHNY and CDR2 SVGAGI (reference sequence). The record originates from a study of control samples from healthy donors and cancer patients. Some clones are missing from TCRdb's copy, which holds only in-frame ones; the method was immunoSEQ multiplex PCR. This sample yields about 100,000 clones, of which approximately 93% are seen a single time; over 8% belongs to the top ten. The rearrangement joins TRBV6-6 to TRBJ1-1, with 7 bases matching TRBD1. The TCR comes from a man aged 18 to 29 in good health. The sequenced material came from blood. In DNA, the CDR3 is TGTGCCAGCAGTTACGGACAGGACAAAGCTTTCTTT. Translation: CASSYGQDKAFF.